This is a list of T cell receptor beta chains from one sample in a study of T cells in Graves' hyperthyroidism and ophthalmopathy. From the multiplex PCR reads, TCRdb called clonotypes with MiXCR, one entry per CDR3 protein. The sample shows under 550,000 distinct CDR3 sequences, just under 20% of them seen only once. The specimen sequenced was blood. The source is a man aged 35 to 55 with Graves' ophthalmopathy. CDR3s include the opening cysteine and the closing phenylalanine or tryptophan. Each record gives: D gene, clone size, V gene, J gene, CDR3 DNA, CDR3 protein. D genes are given only for firm matches. Size is stated for part of the rows, as once, few or many counts, or as a class when the clone is expanded.

-	-	TRBV7-6	TRBJ2-3	TGTGCCAGCAGCTTAGCTGGGAGGTTCGCAGATACGCAGTATTTT	CASSLAGRFADTQYF
TRBD2	few	TRBV10-3	TRBJ2-3	TGTGCCTCCGACCCACTTAGCGGGGGCTCCACAGATACGCAGTATTTT	CASDPLSGGSTDTQYF
-	few	TRBV5-8	TRBJ2-1	TGTGCCAGCACCCGGGTCGTCCAGGGTGAGCAGTTCTTC	CASTRVVQGEQFF
TRBD2	once	TRBV5-1	TRBJ2-1	TGCGCCAGCAGCTTTGGACTAGCGGGGGTGTACAATGAGCAGTTCTTC	CASSFGLAGVYNEQFF
-	many	TRBV18	TRBJ2-7	TGTGCCAGCTCACCAACCGCCCATAGCTACGAGCAGTACTTC	CASSPTAHSYEQYF
TRBD2	-	TRBV2	TRBJ2-2	TGTGCCAGCAGCGTAGCGGGGGGCCGAAGGTCCGGGGAGCTGTTTTTT	CASSVAGGRRSGELFF
TRBD1	many	TRBV5-1	TRBJ1-1	TGCGCCAGCAGCTTGGCAGGGGGCCCCACTGAAGCTTTCTTT	CASSLAGGPTEAFF
-	-	TRBV4-3	TRBJ1-4	TGCGCCAGCAGCCAAGATAGTGCAACTAATGAAAAACTGTTTTTT	CASSQDSATNEKLFF
TRBD1	many	TRBV28	TRBJ2-7	TGTGCCAGCAGTAGGGGACAGTGGAGCTCCTACGAGCAGTACTTC	CASSRGQWSSYEQYF
-	many	TRBV12-3/TRBV12-4	TRBJ2-7	TGTGCCAGCAGCTTCGGACCCTCCTACGAGCAGTACTTC	CASSFGPSYEQYF
-	few	TRBV7-2	TRBJ2-5	TGTGCCAATATGTACCAAGAGACCCAGTACTTC	CANMYQETQYF
-	many	TRBV30	TRBJ1-1	TGTGCCTGGGGACCTATCGGACAGCGTCCAACTGAAGCTTTCTTT	CAWGPIGQRPTEAFF
-	many	TRBV7-9	TRBJ1-1	TGTGCCAGCAGCTTTAGGACTGAAGCTTTCTTT	CASSFRTEAFF
TRBD1	-	TRBV6-1	TRBJ2-2	TGTGCCAGCAAACCAGGGGGAAACACCGGGGAGCTGTTTTTT	CASKPGGNTGELFF
-	few	TRBV5-1	TRBJ1-6	TGCGCCAGCAGCTTGCGAGAGTTAACGTATAATTCACCCCTCCACTTT	CASSLRELTYNSPLHF
TRBD1	few	TRBV6-5	TRBJ2-1	TGTGCCAGCAGTTACTCACAGGGGGCAAGGTACAATGAGCAGTTCTTC	CASSYSQGARYNEQFF
-	-	TRBV7-3	TRBJ1-5	TGTGCCGGTTGGGGGGGGCTTAGCAATCAGCCCCAGCATTTT	CAGWGGLSNQPQHF
-	many	TRBV3-1	TRBJ2-5	TGTGCCAGCAGCCTCCCATGGGAAGAGACCCAGTACTTC	CASSLPWEETQYF
TRBD2	-	TRBV3-1	TRBJ2-2	TGTGCCAGCAGCCAAGGGGGTAGCGGGAGAAATGGTTGGGAGCTGTTTTTT	CASSQGGSGRNGWELFF
-	many	TRBV20-1	TRBJ2-1	TGCAGTGCTCCCCAGGAGCGGTCATACTACAATGAGCAGTTCTTC	CSAPQERSYYNEQFF
-	few	TRBV6-1	TRBJ1-5	TGTGCCAGCAGTGAAGTTTTGGGTTATCAGCCCCAGCATTTT	CASSEVLGYQPQHF
TRBD2	few	TRBV6-2/TRBV6-3	TRBJ2-1	TGTGCCAGCAGTGGACTAGCGGGGAGGAATGAGCAGTTCTTC	CASSGLAGRNEQFF
-	-	TRBV27	TRBJ1-1	TGTGCCAGCAGTAACAAGAGGGCCGGCACTGAAGCTTTCTTT	CASSNKRAGTEAFF
-	few	TRBV12-3/TRBV12-4	TRBJ1-3	TGTGCCAGCAGTTTATTGGGGGGTTCTGGAAACACCATATATTTT	CASSLLGGSGNTIYF
-	once	TRBV5-1	TRBJ2-5	TGCGCCAGCAGCAACAATGTCCCGGGGACAGAGACCCAGTACTTC	CASSNNVPGTETQYF
-	many	TRBV7-8	TRBJ2-3	TGTGCCAGCAGCTTAGAAGCAGGGAGGTGGGATACGCAGTATTTT	CASSLEAGRWDTQYF
TRBD1	-	TRBV20-1	TRBJ1-2	TGCAGTGCTAGAGCCCCCCCCGGACAGGGTCCCTCATATGGCTACACCTTC	CSARAPPGQGPSYGYTF
-	-	TRBV29-1	TRBJ2-3	TGCAGCCTCCGGGAAGAGTATACGCAGTATTTT	CSLREEYTQYF
-	-	TRBV4-1	TRBJ2-7	TGCGCCAGCAGCCTAAGACAAGAAGGCTTCTACGAGCAGTACTTC	CASSLRQEGFYEQYF
TRBD2	-	TRBV6-2/TRBV6-3	TRBJ2-1	TGTGCCAGCCTGGGACTAGCGGTCTACAATGAGCAGTTCTTC	CASLGLAVYNEQFF
-	many	TRBV18	TRBJ2-1	TGTGCCAGCTCACCACCTGTGGCCGAGGGGGAGCAGTTCTTC	CASSPPVAEGEQFF
-	many	TRBV7-9	TRBJ2-7	TGTGCCAGCAGCTTAACCAGCGAGCAGTACTTC	CASSLTSEQYF
-	many	TRBV6-1	TRBJ2-1	TGTGCCAGCTCGGTACTGGATGAGCAGTTCTTC	CASSVLDEQFF
-	many	TRBV15	TRBJ2-3	TGTGCCACCAGCAGGTTTAAAGGGGGCACAGATACGCAGTATTTT	CATSRFKGGTDTQYF
-	-	TRBV7-2	TRBJ2-5	TGTGCCAGCAGCTTAAACCCGCTCCAAGAGACCCAGTACTTC	CASSLNPLQETQYF
TRBD1	-	TRBV9	TRBJ2-5	TGTGCCAGAGACAGGGACCGGACACAATCTTACCAAGAGACCCAGTACTTC	CARDRDRTQSYQETQYF
-	-	TRBV7-9	TRBJ1-4	TGTGCCAGCAGCTTAGAGACGAAACTGTTTTTT	CASSLETKLFF
TRBD1	-	TRBV5-1	TRBJ1-1	TGCGCCAGCTCCGACCCGGGACAGGAGAACACTGAAGCTTTCTTT	CASSDPGQENTEAFF
-	many	TRBV6-1	TRBJ2-5	TGTGCCAGCAGTGAAGCCCCCGGGCAGGGAGAGACCCAGTACTTC	CASSEAPGQGETQYF
-	few	TRBV7-2	TRBJ2-1	TGTGCCAGCAGCTTAGGGCGCATCTCCTACAATGAGCAGTTCTTC	CASSLGRISYNEQFF
-	-	TRBV20-1	TRBJ2-6	TGCAGTGCTAGCAAGCCTGGGGCCAACGTCCTGACTTTC	CSASKPGANVLTF
-	few	TRBV3-1	TRBJ2-7	TGTGCCAGCAGCCGCAGCGGGTCCCCCTACGAGCAGTACTTC	CASSRSGSPYEQYF
-	-	TRBV20-1	TRBJ2-1	TGCAGTGTTGGGACCAGACTAAATGAGCAGTTCTTC	CSVGTRLNEQFF
-	-	TRBV4-3	TRBJ1-1	TGCGCCAGCAGCCAAGATCCGGGGGGGAAAATGCTAACTGAAGCTTTCTTT	CASSQDPGGKMLTEAFF
-	many	TRBV5-1	TRBJ2-2	TGCGCCAGCAGCTTGGTGGCGGAGGGGGAGCTGTTTTTT	CASSLVAEGELFF
TRBD2	many	TRBV7-2	TRBJ2-7	TGTGCCAGCAGCTTAGGTATTAGCGGGAGTTTGAACGAGCAGTACTTC	CASSLGISGSLNEQYF
TRBD2	many	TRBV28	TRBJ2-7	TGTGCCAGCAGTTTTCAGGGACTAGGCGAGCAGTACTTC	CASSFQGLGEQYF
TRBD2	once	TRBV6-1	TRBJ2-3	TGTGCCAGCAGTGGGGGGGGAAATACGCAGTATTTT	CASSGGGNTQYF
-	many	TRBV7-8	TRBJ2-1	TGTGCCAGCAGCCCCCACCTTTACAATGAGCAGTTCTTC	CASSPHLYNEQFF
-	-	TRBV5-1	TRBJ1-2	TGCGCCAGCAGTAGTAGGGCGGCGGACTATGGCTACACCTTC	CASSSRAADYGYTF
-	many	TRBV2	TRBJ2-1	TGTGCCAGCCTGCGGGGGCAGTACAATGAGCAGTTCTTC	CASLRGQYNEQFF
-	-	TRBV29-1	TRBJ1-2	TGCAGCGTTGACTACAGCTATGGCTACACCTTC	CSVDYSYGYTF
-	-	TRBV3-1	TRBJ2-5	TGTGCCAGCAGCCAAGGTGGGTACGGGCTCCAGTACTTC	CASSQGGYGLQYF
TRBD1	many	TRBV5-1	TRBJ2-7	TGCGCCAGCACCCCGGGACAGGGACCCCACGAGCAGTACTTC	CASTPGQGPHEQYF
TRBD1	-	TRBV27	TRBJ2-1	TGTGCCAGCAGTGATCGTGGGCACAGGGGGCTCAATGAGCAGTTCTTC	CASSDRGHRGLNEQFF
TRBD1	few	TRBV5-6	TRBJ1-2	TGTGCCAGCAGCTTGGGACAGGGGCTCTATGGCTACACCTTC	CASSLGQGLYGYTF
-	few	TRBV20-1	TRBJ2-1	TGCAGTGCTAGAGATCTGACACGGGGATTAGCTGAGCAGTTCTTC	CSARDLTRGLAEQFF